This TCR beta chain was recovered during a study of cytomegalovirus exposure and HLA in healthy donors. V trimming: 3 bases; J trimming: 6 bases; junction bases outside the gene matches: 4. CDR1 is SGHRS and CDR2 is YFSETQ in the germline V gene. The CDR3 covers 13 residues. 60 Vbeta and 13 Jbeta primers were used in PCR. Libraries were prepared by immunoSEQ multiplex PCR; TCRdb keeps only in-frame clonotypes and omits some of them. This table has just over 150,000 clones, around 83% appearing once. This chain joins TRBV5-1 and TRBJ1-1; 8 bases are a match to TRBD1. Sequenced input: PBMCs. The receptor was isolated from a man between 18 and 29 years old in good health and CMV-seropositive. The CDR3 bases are TGCGCCAGCAGCTCATGGACAGGGCCTGAAGCTTTCTTT. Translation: CASSSWTGPEAFF.